Following are 10 T cell receptor beta chains from one sample sequenced in a study of early T cells in non-severe SARS-CoV-2 infection. TCRdb recomputed calls from the 5' RACE reads with MiXCR, one row per CDR3 protein. The sample records around 82,000 distinct CDR3 sequences, around 10% being singletons. The sequencing sample was made of whole blood. The receptors shown here come from an adult who was a healthcare worker with PCR-confirmed SARS-CoV-2 infection or an uninfected control (not recorded which).

This sequence joins TRBV20-1 and TRBJ1-2; 9 bases fit TRBD1. Trimming removed 6 bases from V and 6 bases from J; junction bases left unmatched: 5. This CDR3 has 12 amino acids. The germline gives CDR1 DFQATT, CDR2 SNEGSKA (reference sequence). CDR3 sequence (DNA): TGCAGTGCCTCGACAGGGGGTGATGGCTACACCTTC. Its translation is CSASTGGDGYTF.

The chain combines TRBV20-1 with TRBJ1-5; D not resolved. Germline V lookup: CDR1 DFQATT, CDR2 SNEGSKA (reference sequence). Trimming shortened V by 6 bases and J by 0 bases, and 15 bases separated the two germline ends. This CDR3 is 15 amino acids long. The CDR3 DNA follows: TGCAGTGCCCTGGACGACGTATATAGCAATCAGCCCCAGCATTTT. Translated: CSALDDVYSNQPQHF.

This clonotype was seen many times. This chain joins TRBV7-6 and TRBJ1-5, with TRBD1 matching 7 bases. The CDR3 runs 14 residues. J gave up 3 bases and V 4 bases, and 3 bases lay outside the gene matches. CDR1 is SGHVS and CDR2 is FNYEAQ in the germline V gene. The CDR3 is CASSSTGTNQPQHF. In DNA, the CDR3 is TGTGCCAGCAGCTCGACAGGGACCAATCAGCCCCAGCATTTT.

This chain joins TRBV6-2 or TRBV6-3 and TRBJ2-5; tentative D call: TRBD2 (6 bases). V lost 4 bases, J lost 1 base, and 13 bases lay in between. The germline CDR1 and CDR2 sequences are MNHEY and SVGEGT. The CDR3 extends over 15 amino acids. CDR3 DNA: TGTGCCAGCAGTTCCCACGGGGGACCCCAAGAGACCCAGTACTTC. Residues: CASSSHGGPQETQYF.

V is TRBV5-6 and J is TRBJ2-3, with 7 bases matching TRBD1. The CDR3 is 13 amino acids. CDR1 and CDR2 from the germline V gene are SGHDT and YYEEEE. The V gene end was trimmed by 4 bases and the J gene end by 14 bases; junction bases not matched to a gene: 13. DNA for the CDR3: TGTGCCAGCAGCCGTAACGGACAGGCCCCGCGGTATTTT. Protein product: CASSRNGQAPRYF.

This clonotype was recorded a few times. J is TRBJ2-3 and V is TRBV29-1, with a weak D call TRBD2 (6 bases). This CDR3 region has 14 residues. V lost 5 bases and J lost 2, with 14 bases in between. Germline CDR1 and CDR2: SQVTM and ANQGSEA. The DNA for the CDR3 is TGCAGCGTTCGTGTTGCGGGGCTCACAGATACGCAGTATTTT. Protein: CSVRVAGLTDTQYF.

This clonotype was detected many times. The chain couples TRBV9 to TRBJ2-2, with D uncertain. This CDR3 contains 15 residues. Germline V CDR1 and CDR2: SGDLS, YYNGEE. V dropped 0 bases and J dropped 6 bases, with 12 bases sitting between them. The CDR3 sequence is CASSVEPTGPGELFF. As DNA, the CDR3 is TGTGCCAGCAGCGTAGAGCCAACCGGGCCCGGGGAGCTGTTTTTT.

The chain is built from TRBV6-5 and TRBJ1-2; D remains ambiguous. The CDR3 consists of 13 residues. The germline V gene has CDR1 MNHEY and CDR2 SVGAGI. V lost 2 bases, J lost 2 bases, and 6 bases lay in between. The CDR3 DNA follows: TGTGCCAGCAGTTACGCAGCAAACTATGGCTACACCTTC. Its protein product is CASSYAANYGYTF.

The chain is built from TRBV6-1 and TRBJ1-2; D not resolved. The CDR3 contains 12 residues. The V gene's germline CDR1 is MNHNS and CDR2 SASEGT. Trimming cost V 4 bases and J 8 bases, with 11 bases left between them. DNA of the CDR3: TGTGCCAGCAGTGGGGGTTCACGAGGCTACACCTTC. It yields the protein CASSGGSRGYTF.

The table lists this clonotype with many counts. The rearrangement uses TRBV18 and TRBJ2-3; weak D call: TRBD1 (5 bases). Trimming stripped 4 bases from V and 6 bases from J, with 11 bases between. CDR1 KGHSH and CDR2 LQKENI come from the germline V gene. The CDR3 length is 13 residues. CDR3 bases: TGTGCCAGCTCACTTAACCGACAGGATACGCAGTATTTT. The encoded protein is CASSLNRQDTQYF. The full variable domain, rest sourced from reference TRBV18 and TRBJ2-3, is NAGVMQNPRHLVRRRGQEARLRCSPMKGHSHVYWYRQLPEEGLKFMVYLQKENIIDESGMPKERFSAEFPKEGPSILRIQQVVRGDSAAYFCASSLNRQDTQYFGPGTRLTVL.